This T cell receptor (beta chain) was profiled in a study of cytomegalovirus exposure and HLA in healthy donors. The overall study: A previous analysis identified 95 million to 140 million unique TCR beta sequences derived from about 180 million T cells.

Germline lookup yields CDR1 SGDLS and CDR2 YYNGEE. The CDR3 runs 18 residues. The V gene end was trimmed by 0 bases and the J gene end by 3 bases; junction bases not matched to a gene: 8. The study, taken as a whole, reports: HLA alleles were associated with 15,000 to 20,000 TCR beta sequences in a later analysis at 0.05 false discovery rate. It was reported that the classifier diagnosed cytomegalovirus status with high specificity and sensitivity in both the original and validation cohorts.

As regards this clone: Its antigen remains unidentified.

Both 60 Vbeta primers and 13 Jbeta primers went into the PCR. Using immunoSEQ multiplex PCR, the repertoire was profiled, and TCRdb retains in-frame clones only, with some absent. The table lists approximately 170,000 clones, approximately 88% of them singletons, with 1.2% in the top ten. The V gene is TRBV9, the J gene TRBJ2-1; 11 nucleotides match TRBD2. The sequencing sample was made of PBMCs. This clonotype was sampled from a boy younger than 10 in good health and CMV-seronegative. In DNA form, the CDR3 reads TGTGCCAGCAGCGTAGGGGGAAGAGGGACTAGCGGCTACAATGAGCAGTTCTTC. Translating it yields CASSVGGRGTSGYNEQFF.